This TCR beta chain was captured in a study of cytomegalovirus exposure and HLA in healthy donors. 13 Jbeta primers and 60 Vbeta primers were used for the PCR. Sequencing used immunoSEQ multiplex PCR; TCRdb keeps in-frame clones, though not all of them. Of about 140,000 clones in the sample, about 80% are singletons; the top ten hold 1.4%. When sampled, the donors appeared nominally healthy, though they likely had unrecorded immune exposures. Germline CDR1 LGHNT, CDR2 FRNRAP. CDR3 length equals 14 residues. V lost 1 base to trimming and J lost 4 bases, with 9 bases between them. Sequencing was carried out using PBMCs. V is TRBV12-5 and J is TRBJ2-3; tentatively, D is TRBD2 (6 bases). The TCR comes from a man aged 25-45 years in good health and CMV-seropositive. The CDR3 sequence: CASGLDSGADTQYF. The CDR3 DNA reads as TGTGCTAGTGGTTTGGATAGCGGAGCAGATACGCAGTATTTT.